Following are 7 T cell receptor beta chains from one sample sequenced in a study of T cells after yellow fever vaccination. TCRdb re-called the 5' RACE reads through MiXCR, storing one row per CDR3 protein. This sample has under 95,000 distinct CDR3 sequences, with around 7.7% found just once. Sequenced here: CD8+ T cells sorted from PBMCs, sampled 10 days after the first yellow fever vaccination. The receptors come from a man between 18 and 29 years old who received the YFV17D yellow fever vaccine.

This clonotype was seen ten or more times. The V and J genes are TRBV4-2 and TRBJ2-3; 9 bases line up with TRBD1. Unmatched junction bases numbered 14, after V lost 4 bases and J lost 3 bases. This CDR3 is built from 18 residues. Per germline, CDR1 LGHNA and CDR2 YNFKEQ. CDR3 in amino acids: CASSPWEEGTGWTDTQYF. CDR3 DNA sequence: TGTGCCAGCAGCCCGTGGGAGGAAGGGACAGGGTGGACAGATACGCAGTATTTT.

This clonotype was recorded many times. At one boundary the junction diverges from the germline segment, which might be a read error. The rearrangement joins TRBV20-1 to TRBJ2-1; no definite D call. The CDR3 loop spans 9 amino acids. Germline-derived CDR1 and CDR2 are DFQATT and SNEGSKA (reference sequence). This CDR3 is CSACQLRKF. The CDR3, as DNA: TGCAGTGCTTGCCAGCTGAGGAAATTC.

This clonotype occurred many times. The chain employs TRBV29-1 and TRBJ2-1; no firm D call. V lost 2 bases and J lost 0, with 5 bases in between. CDR1 is SQVTM, CDR2 ANQGSEA, per germline. CDR3 length: 13 residues. The CDR3 region is CSVEPVSYNEQFF. The CDR3 DNA sequence: TGCAGCGTTGAACCGGTCTCCTACAATGAGCAGTTCTTC.

In its sample, this clonotype was seen many times. The chain employs TRBV6-2 or TRBV6-3 and TRBJ2-1; D is ambiguous. This CDR3 has 15 amino acids. Per germline, CDR1 MNHEY and CDR2 SVGEGT. Trimming stripped 2 bases from V and 8 bases from J, with 16 bases between. The CDR3 sequence is CASSYHWTKGDEQFF. Here the CDR3 DNA reads TGTGCCAGCAGTTACCACTGGACGAAGGGTGATGAGCAGTTCTTC.

The rearrangement links TRBV12-3 or TRBV12-4 to TRBJ2-7; D ambiguous. This CDR3 spans 15 amino acids. Trimming took 1 base from V and 2 from J, leaving 12 bases between them. CDR3 coding DNA: TGTGCCAGCAGTTTAGTTGGTCCAGCTCCCTACGAGCAGTACTTC. Its translation is CASSLVGPAPYEQYF.

In this sample, this clonotype turned up many times. This may come from a read error, since a much larger clone is one base off. The rearrangement links TRBV5-6 to TRBJ2-3; D ambiguous. CDR3 size: 15 residues. The germline V gene has CDR1 SGHDT and CDR2 YYEEEE. The germline V and J ends were trimmed by 2 bases and 5 bases, with 15 bases remaining between them. CDR3 nucleotides: TGTGCCAGCAGCTTTGAGACACTACTTAAAGATACGCAGTATTTT. Protein: CASSFETLLKDTQYF.

This clonotype appeared a few times. This chain uses TRBV19 with TRBJ2-5; weak D call: TRBD1 (5 bases). From germline, CDR1 is LNHDA and CDR2 SQIVND (reference sequence). V lost 3 bases to trimming and J lost 1 base, with 6 bases between them. There are 13 residues in the CDR3. DNA for the CDR3: TGTGCCAGTAGTATCCAGGGCCAAGAGACCCAGTACTTC. Its translation: CASSIQGQETQYF.